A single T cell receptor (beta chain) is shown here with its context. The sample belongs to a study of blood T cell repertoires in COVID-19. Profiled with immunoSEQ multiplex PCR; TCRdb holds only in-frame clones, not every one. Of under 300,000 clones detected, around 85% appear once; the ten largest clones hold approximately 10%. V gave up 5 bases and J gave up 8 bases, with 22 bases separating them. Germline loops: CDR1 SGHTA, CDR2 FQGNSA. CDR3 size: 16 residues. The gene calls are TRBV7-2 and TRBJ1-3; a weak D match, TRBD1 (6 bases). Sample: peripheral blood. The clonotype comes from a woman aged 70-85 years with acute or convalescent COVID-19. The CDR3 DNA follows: TGTGCCAGCAGCCCCTGGGGGGGCCGGGACGGTGACACCATATATTTT. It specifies CASSPWGGRDGDTIYF.